This T cell receptor beta chain was sequenced in a study of molecular identifiers for immune sequencing clone quantification. Preparation methods for the bulk TCR libraries were those previously described, with listed TCR primers. TCRdb itself ran the PCR reads through MiXCR, one entry per CDR3 protein. The sample yields about 97,000 distinct CDR3 sequences, 20% to 25% seen once. Preparation of naive CD8 libraries involved roughly 18,000 to 1,100,000 sorted cells and 10%, 30% or 50% RNA. The study's findings and limits: Beyond 20 RNA copies, clones held over 97% of effector molecules, compared with under 1% in naive cells. Highly expanded clones may be undercounted when identical TCR molecules share barcodes.

This clonotype was counted ten times or more. What it binds is unknown. This sequence was found in a human donor in good health. Some libraries in this study had Jurkat cell RNA spiked in. The sequencing sample was made of naive CD8+ T cells from blood, with Jurkat cell RNA spiked in. Subset of the sample: FACS-sorted CD8+CD4-CCR7+CD45RA+ naive T cells.

This CDR3 reads CATSPTGGGSDTQYF. In DNA, the CDR3 is TGCGCCACATCGCCTACAGGGGGCGGATCAGATACGCAGTATTTT. V usage is TRBV4-1 and J usage is TRBJ2-3, with 9 bases lining up with TRBD1. With V trimmed by 10 bases and J by 4 bases, 12 bases remained unmatched. The CDR3 spans 15 residues. Per germline, CDR1 MGHRA and CDR2 YSYEKL.